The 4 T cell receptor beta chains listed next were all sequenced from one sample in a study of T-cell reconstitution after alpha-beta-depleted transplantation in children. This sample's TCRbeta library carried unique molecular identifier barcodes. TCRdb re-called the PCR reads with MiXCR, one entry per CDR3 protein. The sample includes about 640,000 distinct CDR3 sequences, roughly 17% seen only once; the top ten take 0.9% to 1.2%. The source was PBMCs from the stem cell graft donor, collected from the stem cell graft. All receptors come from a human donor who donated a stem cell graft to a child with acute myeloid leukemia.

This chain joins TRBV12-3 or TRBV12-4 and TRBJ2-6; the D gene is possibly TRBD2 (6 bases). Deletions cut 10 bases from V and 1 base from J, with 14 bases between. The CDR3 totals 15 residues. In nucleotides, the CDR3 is TGTGCCACCCAGTTCGGGGGTTCTGGGGCCAACGTCCTGACTTTC. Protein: CATQFGGSGANVLTF.

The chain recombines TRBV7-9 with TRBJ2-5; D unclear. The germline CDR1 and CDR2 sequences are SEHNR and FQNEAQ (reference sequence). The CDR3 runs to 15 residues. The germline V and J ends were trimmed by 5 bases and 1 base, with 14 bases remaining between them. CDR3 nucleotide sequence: TGTGCCAGCAGCCTAGGGTACGGGCCCCAAGAGACCCAGTACTTC. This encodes CASSLGYGPQETQYF.

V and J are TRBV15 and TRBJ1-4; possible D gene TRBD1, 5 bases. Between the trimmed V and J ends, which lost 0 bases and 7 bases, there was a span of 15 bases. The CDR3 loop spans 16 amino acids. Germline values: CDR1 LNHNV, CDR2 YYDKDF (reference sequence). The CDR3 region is CATSREVHGAFEKLFF. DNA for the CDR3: TGTGCCACCAGCAGAGAAGTCCACGGGGCTTTTGAAAAACTGTTTTTT.

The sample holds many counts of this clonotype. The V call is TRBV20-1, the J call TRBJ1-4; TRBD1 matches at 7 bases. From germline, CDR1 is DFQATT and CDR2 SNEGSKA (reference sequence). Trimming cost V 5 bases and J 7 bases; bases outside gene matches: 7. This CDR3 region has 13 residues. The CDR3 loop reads CSAEKGAGEKLFF. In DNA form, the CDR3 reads TGCAGTGCTGAGAAGGGGGCCGGTGAAAAACTGTTTTTT.